This entry lists 21 T cell receptor beta chains sequenced from one sample in a study of CD8 T cells in Susac syndrome. cDNA came from about 0.51 to 1 ug RNA primed by random hexamers. TCRdb called the immunoSEQ multiplex PCR reads again in MiXCR, with one record for every CDR3 protein. The data contain around 79,000 distinct CDR3 sequences, about 95% of them seen just once; the ten biggest clones take up about 0.4%. Input material: CD8+ T cells from PBMCs. The receptor source for this set is a human donor with multiple sclerosis.

This clonotype showed up just once. This chain joins TRBV19 and TRBJ1-2, with D possibly matching TRBD1 (6 bases). Germline CDR1 reads LNHDA; CDR2 reads SQIVND (reference sequence). Trimming pared 3 bases from V and 4 bases from J, leaving 15 bases between. The CDR3 is made up of 15 amino acids. The CDR3 protein is CASSIPRTEIYGYTF. As DNA, the CDR3 is TGTGCCAGTAGTATCCCACGGACAGAGATCTATGGCTACACCTTC.

The chain joins TRBV10-3 to TRBJ1-6; the D is unclear. V lost 8 bases to trimming and J lost 10 bases, with 15 bases between them. The CDR3 runs to 13 residues. Germline CDR1 is ENHRY and CDR2 is SYGVKD. The CDR3 spells CAIDPENVSPLHF. CDR3 nucleotides: TGTGCCATCGATCCGGAAAACGTCTCACCCCTCCACTTT.

The gene calls are TRBV7-9 and TRBJ1-2; tentative D call: TRBD1 (6 bases). V was shortened by 5 bases and J by 0 bases, with 13 bases between the two germline ends. CDR1 and CDR2 from the germline V gene are SEHNR and FQNEAQ (reference sequence). The CDR3 has 15 residues. The CDR3 DNA sequence: TGTGCCAGCAGCCCTCGGGACATTTCTAACTATGGCTACACCTTC. Translation: CASSPRDISNYGYTF.

This clonotype came up once. The chain links TRBV6-5 to TRBJ1-5; 7 positions agree with TRBD1. V gave up 0 bases and J gave up 6 bases; unmatched junction bases: 5. CDR1 and CDR2 (germline): MNHEY, SVGAGI. The CDR3 is made up of 15 amino acids. CDR3 protein: CASSYSRTGTQPQHF. As DNA, the CDR3 is TGTGCCAGCAGTTACTCGAGGACAGGCACTCAGCCCCAGCATTTT.

The chain carries TRBV5-1 and TRBJ1-1; TRBD1 aligns across 8 bases. J lost 7 bases, V lost 0 bases, and 5 bases had no gene match. CDR1 is SGHRS and CDR2 is YFSETQ in the germline V gene. CDR3 length: 14 residues. In DNA form, the CDR3 reads TGCGCCAGCAGCTTGGAGCAGGGGGCCGATGAAGCTTTCTTT. This codes for CASSLEQGADEAFF.

This chain uses TRBV19 with TRBJ1-6; 10 bases fit TRBD1. This CDR3 is built from 15 residues. Germline-derived CDR1 and CDR2 are LNHDA and SQIVND (reference sequence). V was clipped by 9 bases and J by 8 bases; unmatched bases: 10. For the CDR3, the DNA is TGTGCCAGCCGCTATACCGGGACAGGGGATTCACCCCTCCACTTT. It encodes CASRYTGTGDSPLHF.

The rearrangement links TRBV3-1 to TRBJ2-7, with unresolved D. V was cut by 4 bases and J by 2 bases, with 15 bases left in between. The germline CDR1 and CDR2 sequences are LGHDT and YNNKEL (reference sequence). There are 15 residues in the CDR3. The CDR3 bases are TGTGCCAGCAGCCCCCCGACTGATCGGGCCTACGAGCAGTACTTC. This codes for CASSPPTDRAYEQYF.

The chain links TRBV11-2 to TRBJ2-7; 7 bases align to TRBD1. CDR3 length: 16 amino acids. CDR1 is SGHAT and CDR2 is FQNNGV in the germline V gene. V lost 3 bases, J lost 6 bases, and 14 bases stayed unmatched. Here the CDR3 reads CASSLMDDRVVGEQYF. Written as DNA, the CDR3 is TGTGCCAGCAGCTTGATGGACGACAGGGTGGTAGGCGAGCAGTACTTC.

The chain is built from TRBV5-8 and TRBJ2-1; D is unclear. V was clipped by 2 bases and J by 5 bases, with 5 bases between them. This CDR3 region has 12 residues. Germline lookup yields CDR1 SGHTS and CDR2 YDEGEE. The chain's CDR3 is CASSFVHNEQFF. The DNA for the CDR3 is TGTGCCAGCAGCTTCGTCCACAATGAGCAGTTCTTC.

In this sample, this clonotype turned up once. The genes are TRBV6-2 or TRBV6-3 and TRBJ2-7; D not certain. Per the germline V gene, CDR1 is MNHEY and CDR2 is SVGEGT. V was clipped by 2 bases and J by 5 bases, with 13 bases between them. This CDR3 is built from 14 residues. The CDR3: CASSYEGVSDEQYF. For the CDR3, the DNA is TGTGCCAGCAGTTACGAAGGAGTAAGCGACGAGCAGTACTTC.

This sequence joins TRBV4-1 and TRBJ1-1, with TRBD1 matching 9 bases. Germline V gene sequence: CDR1 MGHRA, CDR2 YSYEKL. This CDR3 contains 15 residues. V lost 4 bases to trimming and J lost 0 bases; unmatched junction nucleotides: 3. The DNA of the CDR3 is TGCGCCAGCAGCCTACAGGGGGCCGTGAACACTGAAGCTTTCTTT. Its protein product is CASSLQGAVNTEAFF.

The rearrangement joins TRBV7-9 to TRBJ2-7, with 13 nucleotides matching TRBD2. CDR3 length equals 16 residues. The ends lost 4 bases at V and 1 base at J; junction bases unmatched: 4. Germline V gene data show CDR1 as SEHNR and CDR2 as FQNEAQ (reference sequence). In DNA form, the CDR3 reads TGTGCCAGCAGCTGGTCGGGACTAGCGGGGTCCTACGAGCAGTACTTC. Amino acid sequence: CASSWSGLAGSYEQYF.

This chain links TRBV4-1 with TRBJ2-5, with 7 bases that match TRBD1. CDR3 size: 16 residues. V lost 0 bases, J lost 1 base, and 5 bases stayed unmatched. Germline loops: CDR1 MGHRA, CDR2 YSYEKL. Here the CDR3 DNA reads TGCGCCAGCAGCCAAGAGACCGGGACAGCCCAAGAGACCCAGTACTTC. Translating gives CASSQETGTAQETQYF.

The chain recombines TRBV27 with TRBJ2-2; no definite D call. V lost 2 bases and J 5 bases, leaving 6 bases between the germline ends. This CDR3 is built from 13 residues. The germline gives CDR1 MNHEY, CDR2 SMNVEV (reference sequence). The CDR3 nucleotides read TGTGCCAGCAGTTTACCCCCGACCGGGGAGCTGTTTTTT. Protein sequence: CASSLPPTGELFF.

The gene calls are TRBV7-9 and TRBJ2-7; D perhaps matches TRBD2 (5 bases). The germline V gene has CDR1 SEHNR and CDR2 FQNEAQ (reference sequence). V lost 3 bases and J lost 2, with 8 bases in between. This CDR3 contains 13 residues. The chain's CDR3 is CASSFAGAYEQYF. The CDR3 nucleotides are TGTGCCAGCAGCTTCGCCGGGGCCTACGAGCAGTACTTC.

The rearrangement uses TRBV9 and TRBJ2-1; TRBD1 matches 7 bases. The junction had 11 bases not matched to a gene; V was cut back by 0 bases and J by 5 bases. CDR3 length: 17 residues. Germline loops: CDR1 SGDLS, CDR2 YYNGEE. The CDR3 reads CASSVGGGHRVNNEQFF. CDR3 coding DNA: TGTGCCAGCAGCGTAGGAGGGGGCCACAGGGTCAACAATGAGCAGTTCTTC.

This chain links TRBV12-3 or TRBV12-4 with TRBJ2-2; D gene unclear. Trimming took 7 bases from V and 7 from J, leaving 4 bases between them. The CDR3 loop spans 10 amino acids. The CDR3: CASKGGELFF. The CDR3 region has the DNA TGTGCCAGCAAGGGCGGGGAGCTGTTTTTT.

This chain connects TRBV4-1 to TRBJ2-3; D uncertain. The CDR3 extends over 13 amino acids. Looked up from germline, CDR1 is MGHRA and CDR2 is YSYEKL. V lost 4 bases and J lost 2, with 7 bases in between. For the CDR3, the DNA is TGCGCCAGCAGCCCAGCCAACACAGATACGCAGTATTTT. Protein: CASSPANTDTQYF.

The genes are TRBV29-1 and TRBJ2-3; 12 positions agree with TRBD2. The germline CDR1 and CDR2 sequences are SQVTM and ANQGSEA. Trimming removed 8 bases from V and 2 bases from J; junction bases left unmatched: 8. The length of the CDR3 is 15 residues. The CDR3 is CSITRTSGTTDTQYF. The CDR3, as DNA: TGCAGCATCACCCGGACTAGCGGGACCACAGATACGCAGTATTTT.

V is TRBV11-2 and J is TRBJ2-3; D is unresolved. This CDR3 has 12 residues. Germline lookup yields CDR1 SGHAT and CDR2 FQNNGV. With 7 bases removed from V and 3 bases from J, the gap between germline ends came to 8 bases. The CDR3 sequence: CASNGVTDTQYF. CDR3 coding DNA: TGTGCCAGCAATGGCGTAACAGATACGCAGTATTTT. Full variable domain (remainder filled in from reference TRBV11-2 and TRBJ2-3): EAGVAQSPRYKIIEKRQSVAFWCNPISGHATLYWYQQILGQGPKLLIQFQNNGVVDDSQLPKDRFSAERLKGVDSTLKIQPAKLEDSAVYLCASNGVTDTQYFGPGTRLTVL.

In its sample, this clonotype was seen a few times. V is TRBV27 and J is TRBJ2-7; a weak D match, TRBD2 (6 bases). This CDR3 is 13 amino acids long. Germline loops: CDR1 MNHEY, CDR2 SMNVEV (reference sequence). Trimming stripped 5 bases from V and 4 bases from J, with 12 bases between. The CDR3 bases are TGTGCCAGCAGTGATGGGGGGACTTACGAGCAGTACTTC. Translation: CASSDGGTYEQYF.